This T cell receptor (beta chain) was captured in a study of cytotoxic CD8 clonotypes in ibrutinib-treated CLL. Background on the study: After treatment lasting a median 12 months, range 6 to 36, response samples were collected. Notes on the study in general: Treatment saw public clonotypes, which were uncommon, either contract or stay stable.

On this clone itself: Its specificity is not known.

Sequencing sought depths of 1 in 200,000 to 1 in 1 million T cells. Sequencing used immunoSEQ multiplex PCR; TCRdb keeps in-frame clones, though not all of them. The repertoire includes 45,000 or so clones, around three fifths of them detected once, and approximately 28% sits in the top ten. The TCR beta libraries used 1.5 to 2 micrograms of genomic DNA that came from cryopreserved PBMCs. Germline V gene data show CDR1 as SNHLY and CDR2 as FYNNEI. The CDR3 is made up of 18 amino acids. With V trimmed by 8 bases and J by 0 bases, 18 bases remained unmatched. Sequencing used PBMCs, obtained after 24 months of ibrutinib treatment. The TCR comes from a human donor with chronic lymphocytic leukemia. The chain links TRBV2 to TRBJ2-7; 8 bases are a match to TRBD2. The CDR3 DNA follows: TGTGCCAGCCCTCCTCCCTCATTTGGCGGGGGGACCTCCTACGAGCAGTACTTC. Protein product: CASPPPSFGGGTSYEQYF.